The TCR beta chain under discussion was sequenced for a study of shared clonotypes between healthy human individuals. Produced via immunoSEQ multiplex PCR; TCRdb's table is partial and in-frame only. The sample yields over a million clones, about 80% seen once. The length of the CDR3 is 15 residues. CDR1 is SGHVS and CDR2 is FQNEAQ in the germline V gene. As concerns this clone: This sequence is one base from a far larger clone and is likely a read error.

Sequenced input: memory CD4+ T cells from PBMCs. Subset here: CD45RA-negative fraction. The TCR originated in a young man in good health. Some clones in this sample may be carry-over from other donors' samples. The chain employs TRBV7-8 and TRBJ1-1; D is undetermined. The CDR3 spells CASSHRTNRNTEASF. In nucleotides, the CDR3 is TGTGCCAGCAGCCACCGCACAAACCGGAACACTGAAGCTTCCTTT. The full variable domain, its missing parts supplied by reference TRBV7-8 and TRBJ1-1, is GAGVSQSPRYKVAKRGQDVALRCDPISGHVSLFWYQQALGQGPEFLTYFQNEAQLDKSGLPSDRFFAERPEGSVSTLKIQRTQQEDSAVYLCASSHRTNRNTEASFGQGTRLTVV.